This T cell receptor (beta chain) was identified during a study of shared clonotypes between healthy human individuals. The assay was immunoSEQ multiplex PCR, and TCRdb's table has in-frame clones only and misses some. The data contain 2.3 million or so clones, over 90% of them seen just once; the ten biggest clones take up 0.35% to 0.5%. From germline, CDR1 is WSHSY and CDR2 SAAADI. This CDR3 is built from 15 residues. Trimming removed 6 bases at V and 4 bases at J, with 18 bases between. This TCR derives from a man aged 18 to 30 in good health. Some clones in this sample may be carry-over from other donors' samples. The V gene is TRBV10-2, the J gene TRBJ1-2, with a possible D match to TRBD1 (5 bases). Input material: naive CD4+ T cells from PBMCs. Stated subset: CD45RA+ positively selected. CDR3 sequence reads: CASRPGVVGVYGYTF. CDR3 nucleotides: TGCGCCAGCAGGCCCGGTGTTGTGGGGGTCTATGGCTACACCTTC.